One sample yielded the 18 T cell receptor beta chains listed below, sequenced in a study of metastatic and nonmetastatic thyroid tumors. TCRdb re-clonotyped the PCR reads via MiXCR. The sample carries fewer than 25,000 clones, 13% to 15% recorded once. No patient had received any treatment before thyroid surgery. Sequenced sample: tumor tissue. All receptors derive from a female donor with papillary thyroid cancer or a benign thyroid nodule (not recorded which). Some clones in this sample may be carry-over from other donors' samples.

At least ten counts were recorded for this clone. The chain uses TRBV5-6 and TRBJ1-5, with D unclear. Germline V CDR1 and CDR2: SGHDT, YYEEEE. CDR3 length: 15 amino acids. Trimming cost V 0 bases and J 4 bases, with 11 bases left between them. CDR3 nucleotides: TGTGCCAGCAGCTTGGGAGGCGGATTAAATCAGCCCCAGCATTTT. Translated: CASSLGGGLNQPQHF.

The chain combines TRBV7-3 with TRBJ1-1; TRBD1 agrees at 9 bases. Germline CDR1 reads SGHTA; CDR2 reads FQGTGA. V lost 4 bases to trimming and J lost 6 bases; unmatched junction nucleotides: 3. The CDR3 has 13 amino acids. CDR3 protein: CASSSRQGAEAFF. As DNA, the CDR3 is TGTGCCAGCAGCTCCCGACAGGGGGCTGAAGCTTTCTTT.

This clone was seen ten or more times. The chain links TRBV9 to TRBJ2-1, with a tentative D call TRBD2 (5 bases). Germline V gene data show CDR1 as SGDLS and CDR2 as YYNGEE. This CDR3 spans 14 amino acids. Trimming removed 0 bases from V and 4 bases from J, with 8 bases in between. CDR3 protein: CASSVGETYNEQFF. The CDR3 DNA is TGTGCCAGCAGCGTAGGGGAGACTTACAATGAGCAGTTCTTC.

This chain connects TRBV6-1 to TRBJ1-4; tentative D call: TRBD1 (5 bases). The CDR3 runs 14 residues. Germline assignment: CDR1 MNHNS and CDR2 SASEGT. Trimming cost V 7 bases and J 3 bases, with 12 bases left between them. The CDR3: CASNQMGANEKLFF. The DNA of the CDR3 is TGTGCCAGCAACCAAATGGGGGCTAATGAAAAACTGTTTTTT.

V is TRBV6-2 or TRBV6-3 and J is TRBJ1-2, with no clear D. Per the germline V gene, CDR1 is MNHEY and CDR2 is SVGEGT. CDR3 length equals 13 residues. Trimming pared 0 bases from V and 5 bases from J, leaving 7 bases between. CDR3 DNA: TGTGCCAGCAGTTACTCGGTAGGGTATGGCTACACCTTC. Its protein is CASSYSVGYGYTF.

This clone ranks as medium-sized. The genes are TRBV5-1 and TRBJ2-7; possible D gene TRBD1, 6 bases. CDR3 length: 16 residues. V was cut by 0 bases and J by 4 bases, with 17 bases left in between. Per the germline V gene, CDR1 is SGHRS and CDR2 is YFSETQ. CDR3 coding DNA: TGCGCCAGCAGCTTGGCAGCGGCAGGGGTCGGTTACGAGCAGTACTTC. Translating it yields CASSLAAAGVGYEQYF.

The chain is built from TRBV7-8 and TRBJ2-2; D is ambiguous. The ends were cut back, 2 bases at V and 9 bases at J, with 10 bases in the middle. The CDR3 is 13 amino acids. Germline V CDR1 and CDR2: SGHVS, FQNEAQ. The CDR3 coding sequence is TGTGCCAGCAGCTTATGGTCATGGAGGGAGCTGTTTTTT. It codes for CASSLWSWRELFF. The full variable domain, completed using reference TRBV7-8 and TRBJ2-2, is GAGVSQSPRYKVAKRGQDVALRCDPISGHVSLFWYQQALGQGPEFLTYFQNEAQLDKSGLPSDRFFAERPEGSVSTLKIQRTQQEDSAVYLCASSLWSWRELFFGEGSRLTVL.

This clone came up many times. The gene calls are TRBV10-3 and TRBJ1-3; 7 positions match TRBD1. With V trimmed by 0 bases and J by 0 bases, 8 bases remained unmatched. CDR3 length equals 18 residues. The germline CDR1 and CDR2 sequences are ENHRY and SYGVKD. Here the CDR3 DNA reads TGTGCCATCAGTGAGTCGAAGGGACAGTCCTACTCTGGAAACACCATATATTTT. It encodes CAISESKGQSYSGNTIYF.

Many counts were recorded for this clone. The chain couples TRBV3-1 to TRBJ2-7; TRBD2 matches at 9 bases. This CDR3 is 14 amino acids long. Trimming at V came to 1 base and at J to 3 bases, leaving 1 base not matched to a gene. The germline CDR1 and CDR2 sequences are LGHDT and YNNKEL (reference sequence). The CDR3 sequence: CASSQGGGVYEQYF. The DNA for the CDR3 is TGTGCCAGCAGCCAAGGCGGGGGGGTCTACGAGCAGTACTTC.

This clone was detected many times. The chain joins TRBV7-3 to TRBJ2-1; 7 positions match TRBD2. V lost 2 bases, J lost 9 bases, and 7 bases stayed unmatched. This CDR3 has 14 residues. The germline CDR1 and CDR2 sequences are SGHTA and FQGTGA. The CDR3 spells CASSLAVAGAEQFF. CDR3 nucleotide sequence: TGTGCCAGCAGCTTAGCGGTAGCGGGCGCTGAGCAGTTCTTC.

This clone has at least ten counts. The V call is TRBV11-2, the J call TRBJ1-3; no clear D. The germline gives CDR1 SGHAT, CDR2 FQNNGV. Trimming removed 3 bases from V and 4 bases from J, with 4 bases in between. The length of the CDR3 is 12 residues. The CDR3 reads CASSLQGNTIYF. CDR3 sequence (DNA): TGTGCCAGCAGCTTGCAGGGAAACACCATATATTTT.

This clone was detected ten times or more. The chain links TRBV11-1 to TRBJ2-3, with D unclear. The CDR3 length is 15 residues. Per the germline V gene, CDR1 is SGHAT and CDR2 is FQDESV (reference sequence). Trimming took 5 bases from V and 0 from J, leaving 12 bases between them. CDR3 bases: TGTGCCAGCAGCCCCGACCCGCTTAGCACAGATACGCAGTATTTT. Residues: CASSPDPLSTDTQYF.

V gene TRBV27 combines with J gene TRBJ1-1; no reliable D call. V was pared by 2 bases and J by 0 bases, with 10 bases between. Germline assignment: CDR1 MNHEY and CDR2 SMNVEV (reference sequence). There are 15 residues in the CDR3. CDR3: CASSLKPGMNTEAFF. The CDR3 coding sequence is TGTGCCAGCAGTTTAAAGCCGGGGATGAACACTGAAGCTTTCTTT.

The chain is built from TRBV20-1 and TRBJ2-3, with D unresolved. Germline V gene lookup returns CDR1 DFQATT and CDR2 SNEGSKA (reference sequence). The CDR3 covers 14 residues. Trimming cost V 1 base and J 3 bases, with 11 bases left between them. The CDR3 DNA reads as TGCAGTGCTAGAGGTTCGGTTGGGACAGATACGCAGTATTTT. Encoded protein: CSARGSVGTDTQYF.

This clone has just a few counts. This chain uses TRBV6-6 with TRBJ2-1, with TRBD2 matching over 13 bases. Trimming at V came to 0 bases and at J to 10 bases, leaving 3 bases not matched to a gene. Germline CDR1 reads MNHNY; CDR2 reads SVGAGI (reference sequence). The CDR3 runs to 15 residues. CDR3 in DNA: TGTGCCAGCAGTTACTCCGGGACTAGCGGGGAAGAGCAGTTCTTC. Translation gives CASSYSGTSGEEQFF.

The table lists this clone with many counts. V and J are TRBV27 and TRBJ2-1; 10 bases match TRBD1. This CDR3 comprises 17 residues. The ends lost 1 base at V and 5 bases at J; junction bases unmatched: 8. Looked up from germline, CDR1 is MNHEY and CDR2 is SMNVEV (reference sequence). CDR3 nucleotides: TGTGCCAGCAGTTTATATTACCGGGACAGGGGAAACAATGAGCAGTTCTTC. Translated: CASSLYYRDRGNNEQFF.

The chain joins TRBV19 to TRBJ2-1; 8 bases align to TRBD1. The CDR3 runs to 15 residues. Germline loops: CDR1 LNHDA, CDR2 SQIVND (reference sequence). After removal of 5 bases from V and 2 bases from J, the junction contained 5 bases not matched to a gene. The CDR3: CASSLWTGPYNEQFF. The CDR3 coding sequence is TGTGCCAGTAGTCTCTGGACAGGGCCCTACAATGAGCAGTTCTTC.

This clone was detected many times. A read error is possible here, since a much larger clone lies one base away. The V and J genes are TRBV5-1 and TRBJ2-3; D gene ambiguous. CDR1 is SGHRS and CDR2 is YFSETQ in the germline V gene. V lost 0 bases and J lost 2, with 10 bases in between. The CDR3 totals 15 residues. As DNA, the CDR3 is TGCGCCAGCAGCTTGGAGGGCCTGATCACAGATACGCAGTATTTT. Amino acid sequence: CASSLEGLITDTQYF.